A single sample gave rise to the 16 T cell receptor beta chains below, sequenced in a study of blood T cells in healthy people across ages. Combining a sample-barcoded 5' primer with a J-beta primer mix, a second PCR ran for roughly 7 to 11 cycles. TCRdb used MiXCR to reprocess the 5' RACE reads, holding one entry per CDR3 protein. The repertoire holds over 1,500,000 distinct CDR3 sequences, with roughly two fifths as singletons. Sequencing was carried out using blood. These receptors all stem from a human donor in good health.

The chain couples TRBV7-3 to TRBJ1-5, with D perhaps matching TRBD1 (6 bases). Trimming stripped 3 bases from V and 6 bases from J, with 15 bases between. The CDR3 totals 15 residues. The germline V gene has CDR1 SGHTA and CDR2 FQGTGA. CDR3 sequence: CASSFGTGCGQPQHF. As DNA, the CDR3 is TGTGCCAGCAGCTTCGGTACAGGGTGTGGTCAGCCCCAGCATTTT.

This rearrangement joins TRBV5-6 to TRBJ1-2; no definite D call. V lost 2 bases, J lost 1 base, and 12 bases lay in between. Germline V gives CDR1 SGHDT, CDR2 YYEEEE. This CDR3 spans 15 amino acids. CDR3 sequence (DNA): TGTGCCAGCAGCTTAAGGTATAGCGTTAACTATGGCTACACCTTC. It is translated as CASSLRYSVNYGYTF.

To note about this clonotype: One junction end does not reproduce the germline sequence, and a read error may be involved. In DNA, the CDR3 is TGCGCCAGCGGCTTGGCCGGGGGGAATAGTGGGACCAACGTCCTGACTTTC. Protein sequence: CASGLAGGNSGTNVLTF. The chain recombines TRBV5-1 with TRBJ2-6; 7 bases fit TRBD2. The CDR3 has 17 residues. Germline loops: CDR1 SGHRS, CDR2 YFSETQ.

The CDR3 sequence: CASSYRGLMNTEAFF. The CDR3 coding sequence is TGTGCCAGCAGTTACCGAGGACTGATGAACACTGAAGCTTTCTTT. The rearrangement joins TRBV6-5 to TRBJ1-1, with no clear D. Germline assignment: CDR1 MNHEY and CDR2 SVGAGI. This CDR3 region has 15 residues. Trimming stripped 2 bases from V and 0 bases from J, with 10 bases between.

J is TRBJ1-5 and V is TRBV12-3 or TRBV12-4; no definite D call. Trimming took off 5 bases at V and 6 bases at J, with 11 bases between the two ends. The CDR3 is 13 amino acids. CDR3 loop: CASSVTKTQPQHF. DNA of the CDR3: TGTGCCAGCAGTGTGACTAAAACTCAGCCCCAGCATTTT.

This chain links TRBV20-1 with TRBJ1-2; TRBD1 is a possible D gene (6 bases). The CDR3 is 14 amino acids. V was pared by 4 bases and J by 2 bases, with 14 bases between. Per germline, CDR1 DFQATT and CDR2 SNEGSKA (reference sequence). CDR3 amino acids: CSATLTGSNYGYTF. The CDR3 DNA sequence: TGCAGTGCTACCCTTACAGGGTCGAACTATGGCTACACCTTC.

The rearrangement joins TRBV7-8 to TRBJ2-7, with 10 bases lining up with TRBD2. Germline CDR1 SGHVS, CDR2 FQNEAQ. CDR3 length: 14 residues. Trimming took 2 bases from V and 3 from J; bases not matched to a gene: 1. The CDR3 DNA reads TGTGCCAGCAGCTTACTAGCGGGGGACTACGAGCAGTACTTC. Amino acids: CASSLLAGDYEQYF.

This chain's CDR3 is CASSHLETGNEKLFF. The CDR3 DNA reads TGTGCCAGCAGCCATTTGGAGACAGGGAATGAAAAACTGTTTTTT. The gene calls are TRBV3-1 and TRBJ1-4; TRBD1 agrees at 7 bases. The CDR3 is 15 residues long. Germline V gene data show CDR1 as LGHDT and CDR2 as YNNKEL (reference sequence). V dropped 3 bases and J dropped 5; count of bases not matched to a gene: 6.

This chain links TRBV7-2 with TRBJ1-2; TRBD1 matches at 10 bases. V was clipped by 6 bases and J by 8 bases; unmatched bases: 9. The CDR3 sequence is 14 residues long. Germline-derived CDR1 and CDR2 are SGHTA and FQGNSA. The CDR3 sequence is CASSQTGGGQGYTF. In DNA, the CDR3 is TGTGCCAGCAGTCAGACAGGGGGCGGACAAGGCTACACCTTC.

Concerning this clonotype: The final CDR3 position lacks the conserved phenylalanine or tryptophan, pointing to a likely read error. The rearrangement uses TRBV5-4 and TRBJ1-6, with 8 bases lining up with TRBD1. There are 14 residues in the CDR3. Germline-derived CDR1 and CDR2 are SGHNT and YYREEE (reference sequence). V lost 4 bases to trimming and J lost 10 bases; unmatched junction nucleotides: 7. CDR3 region: CASSRDRIESPLHV. The CDR3 DNA is TGTGCCAGCAGCCGGGACAGGATCGAGTCACCCCTCCACGTT.

This clonotype has only a few counts. This sequence joins TRBV6-2 or TRBV6-3 and TRBJ1-5; a weak D match, TRBD1 (6 bases). The CDR3 length is 14 residues. Per the germline V gene, CDR1 is MNHEY and CDR2 is SVGEGT. The V end lost 5 bases, the J end lost 7 bases, and 15 bases lay between the germline ends. CDR3 bases: TGTGCCAGCAGTACACCCTACAGGGCGCAGCCCCAGCATTTT. Translated, it gives CASSTPYRAQPQHF.

V usage is TRBV20-1 and J usage is TRBJ1-5, with D tentatively TRBD1 (5 bases). The CDR3 has 12 amino acids. Germline V CDR1 and CDR2: DFQATT, SNEGSKA (reference sequence). V was cut by 5 bases and J by 5 bases, with 10 bases left in between. CDR3 bases: TGCAGTGCTGGTCGAGGGGATCAGCCCCAGCATTTT. It translates to CSAGRGDQPQHF.

This clonotype appeared a few times. The rearrangement links TRBV29-1 to TRBJ2-7; D perhaps matches TRBD1 (5 bases). Trimming removed 6 bases at V and 4 bases at J, with 28 bases between. The germline gives CDR1 SQVTM, CDR2 ANQGSEA. This CDR3 region has 17 residues. The CDR3 sequence is CSVAGATDSGGVYEQYF. The CDR3 DNA is TGCAGCGTAGCTGGGGCCACCGACTCCGGTGGGGTATACGAGCAGTACTTC.

V is TRBV13 and J is TRBJ1-4, with TRBD1 as a possible D gene (5 bases). Germline V lookup: CDR1 PRHDT, CDR2 FYEKMQ (reference sequence). The germline V and J ends were trimmed by 2 bases and 7 bases, with 14 bases remaining between them. The CDR3 covers 15 residues. The chain's CDR3 is CASSLLGAEAEKLFF. The DNA of the CDR3 is TGTGCCAGCAGCTTACTTGGGGCAGAGGCTGAAAAACTGTTTTTT.

The rearrangement joins TRBV5-5 to TRBJ2-5; 9 bases agree with TRBD2. Germline trimming cut 7 bases from V and 2 bases from J; bases unmatched to any gene: 9. CDR3 length: 15 residues. The germline V gene encodes CDR1 SGHKS and CDR2 YYEKEE (reference sequence). The CDR3 sequence is CASSALAGLQETQYF. In DNA, the CDR3 is TGTGCCAGCTCGGCCCTAGCGGGGCTACAAGAGACCCAGTACTTC.

This clonotype was detected once. The chain is built from TRBV11-2 and TRBJ2-6; the D gene could be TRBD1 or TRBD2 (5 bases each). Germline V gene data show CDR1 as SGHAT and CDR2 as FQNNGV. Trimming took 2 bases from V and 2 from J, leaving 10 bases between them. This CDR3 is built from 16 residues. CDR3 sequence (DNA): TGTGCCAGCAGCTTACGTGGGGGAACTGGGGCCAACGTCCTGACTTTC. This gives the protein CASSLRGGTGANVLTF.